The rows below give T cell receptor beta chains drawn from one sample of a study of OX40 agonist ivuxolimab in advanced cancers. Data came from immunoSEQ multiplex PCR; TCRdb stores just in-frame clones and leaves some out. The sample lists about 24,000 clones; over 70% were seen once. The sequenced sample was CD4+ or CD8+ T cells sorted from blood, obtained in a trial of the OX40 agonist ivuxolimab. These receptors were taken from an adult with an advanced solid tumor such as melanoma, head and neck, liver or kidney cancer. Both conserved end residues are part of each CDR3. The order of the fields is J gene, CDR3 length, V gene, clone size, D gene, CDR3 DNA, CDR3 protein. The D gene is left open where the match is weak. Only some rows state a clone size, as once, few, many or a class for expanded clones.

>TRBJ1-3|15|TRBV5-6|NA|NA
TGTGCCAGCAGCGGACAGTTTGTCTCTGGAAACACCATATATTTT
CASSGQFVSGNTIYF
>TRBJ2-3|16|TRBV6-4|NA|TRBD2
TGTGCCAGCAGTGACACATCCGGGGGGGGCACAGATACGCAGTATTTT
CASSDTSGGGTDTQYF
>TRBJ2-7|12|TRBV7-8|NA|NA
TGTGCCAGCATCTCAGGGAGCTACGAGCAGTACTTC
CASISGSYEQYF
>TRBJ1-1|16|TRBV25-1|NA|NA
TGTGCCAGCAGTGAAATAAGGCTCCAGGGAAACACTGAAGCTTTCTTT
CASSEIRLQGNTEAFF
>TRBJ2-1|16|TRBV5-5|NA|TRBD1
TGTGCCAGCAGCTTGGCCTTAGGACAGGGGTTATATGAGCAGTTCTTC
CASSLALGQGLYEQFF
>TRBJ1-4|16|TRBV5-4|once|TRBD1
TGTGCCAGCAGCATGACAGGGATCTACGGGATCGGAAAACTGTTTTTT
CASSMTGIYGIGKLFF
>TRBJ2-1|13|TRBV30|NA|NA
TGTGCCTGGAGTGATGGGCAGGGGAATGAGCAGTTCTTC
CAWSDGQGNEQFF
>TRBJ1-6|14|TRBV2|NA|NA
TGTGCCAGCAGTGTGTCAGGGGTAGATTCACCCCTCCACTTT
CASSVSGVDSPLHF
>TRBJ1-2|13|TRBV2|NA|TRBD1
TGTGCCAGCAGTCGTCGGGACAGCTATGGCTACACCTTC
CASSRRDSYGYTF
>TRBJ2-5|13|TRBV18|NA|NA
TGTGCCAGCTCACCCGACAAGCAAGAGACCCAGTACTTC
CASSPDKQETQYF
>TRBJ1-1|17|TRBV7-9|NA|NA
TGTGCCAGCAGCACGAGGCCAGGACACGGAGTGAACACTGAAGCTTTCTTT
CASSTRPGHGVNTEAFF
>TRBJ1-5|15|TRBV5-4|medium-sized|TRBD1
TGTGCCAGCAGCGTCAGGGGGCTTGACAATCAGCCCCAGCATTTT
CASSVRGLDNQPQHF
>TRBJ2-7|14|TRBV30|medium-sized|NA
TGTGCCTACAGGCCGGGGGCGGGCCCCTACGAGCAGTACTTC
CAYRPGAGPYEQYF
>TRBJ1-2|14|TRBV28|NA|NA
TGTGCCAGCAGTGCCCTCGAGGTTAACTATGGCTACACCTTC
CASSALEVNYGYTF
>TRBJ2-3|17|TRBV5-1|NA|NA
TGCGCCAGCAGCTTGGCCTTAGTGGCCCTAGGCTCAGATACGCAGTATTTT
CASSLALVALGSDTQYF